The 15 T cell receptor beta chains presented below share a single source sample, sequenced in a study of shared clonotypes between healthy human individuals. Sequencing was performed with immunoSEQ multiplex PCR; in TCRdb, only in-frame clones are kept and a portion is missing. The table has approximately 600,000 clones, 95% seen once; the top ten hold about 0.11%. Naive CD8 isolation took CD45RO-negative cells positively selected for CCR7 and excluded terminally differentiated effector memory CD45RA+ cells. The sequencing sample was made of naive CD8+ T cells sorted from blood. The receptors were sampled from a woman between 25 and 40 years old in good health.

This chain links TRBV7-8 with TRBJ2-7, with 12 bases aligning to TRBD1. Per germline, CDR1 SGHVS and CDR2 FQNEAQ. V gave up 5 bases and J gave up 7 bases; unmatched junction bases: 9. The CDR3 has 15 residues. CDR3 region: CASSVGTGGADEQYF. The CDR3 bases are TGTGCCAGCAGCGTCGGGACAGGGGGCGCGGATGAGCAGTACTTC.

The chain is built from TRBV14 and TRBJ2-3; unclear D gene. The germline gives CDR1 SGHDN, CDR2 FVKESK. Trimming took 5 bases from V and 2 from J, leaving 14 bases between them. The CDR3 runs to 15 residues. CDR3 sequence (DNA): TGTGCCAGCAGCTTCACATCCCCTGTCACAGATACGCAGTATTTT. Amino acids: CASSFTSPVTDTQYF. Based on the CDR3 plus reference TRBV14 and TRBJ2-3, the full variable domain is EAGVTQFPSHSVIEKGQTVTLRCDPISGHDNLYWYRRVMGKEIKFLLHFVKESKQDESGMPNNRFLAERTGGTYSTLKVQPAELEDSGVYFCASSFTSPVTDTQYFGPGTRLTVL.

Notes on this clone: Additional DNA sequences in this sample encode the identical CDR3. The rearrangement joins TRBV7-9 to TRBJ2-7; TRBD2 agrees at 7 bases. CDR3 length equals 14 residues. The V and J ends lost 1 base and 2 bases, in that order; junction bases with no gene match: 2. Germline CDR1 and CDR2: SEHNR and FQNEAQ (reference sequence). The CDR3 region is CASSLGGLAYEQYF. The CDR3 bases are TGTGCCAGCAGCTTAGGAGGACTAGCCTACGAGCAGTACTTC. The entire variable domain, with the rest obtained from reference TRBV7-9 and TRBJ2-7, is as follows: DTGVSQNPRHKITKRGQNVTFRCDPISEHNRLYWYRQTLGQGPEFLTYFQNEAQLEKSRLLSDRFSAERPKGSFSTLEIQRTEQGDSAMYLCASSLGGLAYEQYFGPGTRLTVT.

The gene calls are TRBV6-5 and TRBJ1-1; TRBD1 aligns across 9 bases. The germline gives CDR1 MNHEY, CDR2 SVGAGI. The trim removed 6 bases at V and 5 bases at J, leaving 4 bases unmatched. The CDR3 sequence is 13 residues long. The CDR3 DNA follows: TGTGCCAGCAGCCGAGACAGGGGGACTGAAGCTTTCTTT. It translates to CASSRDRGTEAFF.

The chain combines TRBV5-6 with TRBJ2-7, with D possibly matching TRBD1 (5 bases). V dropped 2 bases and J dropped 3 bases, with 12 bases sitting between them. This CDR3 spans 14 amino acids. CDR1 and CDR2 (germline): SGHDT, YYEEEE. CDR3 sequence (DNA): TGTGCCAGCAGCTTATCAGGGATCCTCTACGAGCAGTACTTC. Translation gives CASSLSGILYEQYF.

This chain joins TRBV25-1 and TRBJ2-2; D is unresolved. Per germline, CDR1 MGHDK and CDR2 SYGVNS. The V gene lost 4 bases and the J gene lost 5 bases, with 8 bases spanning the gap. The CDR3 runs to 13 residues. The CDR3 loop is CASSVTETGELFF. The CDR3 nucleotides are TGTGCCAGCAGTGTGACGGAGACCGGGGAGCTGTTTTTT.

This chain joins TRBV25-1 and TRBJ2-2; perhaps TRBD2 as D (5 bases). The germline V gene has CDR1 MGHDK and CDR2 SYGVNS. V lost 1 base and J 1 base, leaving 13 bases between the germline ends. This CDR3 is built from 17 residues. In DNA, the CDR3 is TGTGCCAGCAGTGAATTTCCGGTCGGGGAGAACACCGGGGAGCTGTTTTTT. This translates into CASSEFPVGENTGELFF.

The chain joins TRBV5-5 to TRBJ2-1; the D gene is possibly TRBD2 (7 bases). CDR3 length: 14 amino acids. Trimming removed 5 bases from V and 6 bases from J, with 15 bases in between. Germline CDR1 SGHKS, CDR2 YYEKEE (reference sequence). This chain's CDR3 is CASSLAGATNEQFF. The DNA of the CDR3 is TGTGCCAGCAGTCTGGCGGGGGCGACCAATGAGCAGTTCTTC.

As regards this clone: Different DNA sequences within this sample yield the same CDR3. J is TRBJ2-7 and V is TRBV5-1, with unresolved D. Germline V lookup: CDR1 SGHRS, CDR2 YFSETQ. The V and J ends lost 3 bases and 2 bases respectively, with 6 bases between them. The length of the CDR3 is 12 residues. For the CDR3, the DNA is TGCGCCAGCAGCTCCAGAGCCTACGAGCAGTACTTC. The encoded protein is CASSSRAYEQYF.

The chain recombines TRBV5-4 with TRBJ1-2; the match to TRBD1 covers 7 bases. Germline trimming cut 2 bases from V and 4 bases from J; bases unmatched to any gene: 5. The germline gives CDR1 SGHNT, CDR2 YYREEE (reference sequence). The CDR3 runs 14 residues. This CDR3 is CASSLRQGGYGYTF. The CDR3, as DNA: TGTGCCAGCAGCTTAAGACAGGGTGGCTATGGCTACACCTTC.

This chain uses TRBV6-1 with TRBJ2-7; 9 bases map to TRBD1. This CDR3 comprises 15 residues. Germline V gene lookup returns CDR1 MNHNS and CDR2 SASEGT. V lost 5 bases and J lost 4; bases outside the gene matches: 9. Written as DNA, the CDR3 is TGTGCCAGCAGTCCTCCGGGACAGGGACTTTACGAGCAGTACTTC. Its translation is CASSPPGQGLYEQYF.

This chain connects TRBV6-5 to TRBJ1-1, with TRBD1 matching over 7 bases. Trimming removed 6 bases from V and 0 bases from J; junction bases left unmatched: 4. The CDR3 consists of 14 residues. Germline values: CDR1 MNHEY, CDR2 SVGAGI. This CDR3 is CASSPGQLNTEAFF. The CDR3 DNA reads TGTGCCAGCAGCCCGGGACAGTTGAACACTGAAGCTTTCTTT.

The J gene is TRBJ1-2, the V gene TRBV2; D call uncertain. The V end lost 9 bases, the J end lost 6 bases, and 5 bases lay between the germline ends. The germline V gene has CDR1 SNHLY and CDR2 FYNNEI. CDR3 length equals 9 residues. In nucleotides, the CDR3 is TGTGCCAGAAGAGATGGCTACACCTTC. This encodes CARRDGYTF.

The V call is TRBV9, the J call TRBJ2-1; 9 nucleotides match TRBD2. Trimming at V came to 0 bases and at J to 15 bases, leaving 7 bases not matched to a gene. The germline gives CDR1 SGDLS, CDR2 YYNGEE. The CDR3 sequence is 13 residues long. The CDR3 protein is CASSVDGSGSSFF. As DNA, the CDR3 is TGTGCCAGCAGCGTAGATGGTAGCGGGAGCTCGTTCTTC.

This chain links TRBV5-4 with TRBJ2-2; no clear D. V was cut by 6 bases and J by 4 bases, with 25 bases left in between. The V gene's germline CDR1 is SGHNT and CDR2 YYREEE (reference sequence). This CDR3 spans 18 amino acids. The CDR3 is CASTRKVAPPRGTGELFF. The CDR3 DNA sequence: TGTGCCAGCACCCGAAAAGTTGCCCCCCCGCGAGGCACCGGGGAGCTGTTTTTT.